This T cell receptor (beta chain) comes out of a study of T cells in Graves' hyperthyroidism and ophthalmopathy. Study-level results: Using 13 V-J features, a model discriminated ophthalmopathy from stable hyperthyroidism.

This clonotype was recorded once. The target antigen is unknown. Germline lookup yields CDR1 KGHDR and CDR2 SFDVKD. The CDR3 loop spans 13 amino acids. V was pared by 1 base and J by 6 bases, with 6 bases between. Over 18 months, lack of ophthalmopathy progression marked Graves' hyperthyroidism as stable. The study based diagnoses on clinical symptoms, serum thyroxine and TRAb, thyroid ultrasound and orbital computed tomography. Fresh 10 ml peripheral blood yielded PBMCs. TCR beta CDR3 regions were amplified from RNA. First-round RT-PCR with HTBI primers amplified the TCR CDR3 region. One entry per CDR3 protein results from TCRdb running MiXCR on the multiplex PCR reads. The table has about 360,000 distinct CDR3 sequences, approximately 19% seen once.

The chain couples TRBV24-1 to TRBJ1-5; D is unresolved. The receptor's source is a woman aged 18 to 35 with Graves' hyperthyroidism. Sequencing was carried out using blood. The CDR3 DNA sequence: TGTGCCACCAGTGATTTACACGGTCAGCCCCAGCATTTT. The encoded protein is CATSDLHGQPQHF.